The rows below give T cell receptor beta chains drawn from one sample of a study of T cells in Graves' hyperthyroidism and ophthalmopathy. TCRdb redid the calling of the multiplex PCR reads with MiXCR, one entry per CDR3 protein. The sample includes hundreds of thousands of distinct CDR3 sequences, about 15% seen only once; the top ten take 13%. The sequencing input was blood. The receptors here all came from a man aged 18 to 30 with Graves' ophthalmopathy. The CDR3 runs from the conserved cysteine through the conserved F or W. A D gene is named only where the DNA matches it firmly. Rows give clone size only sometimes, using once, few, many, or a class for an expanded clone.

>TRBV29-1|many|.|TRBJ2-7
CSVSPRQEETEQYF
TGCAGCGTTTCCCCTCGGCAGGAGGAGACCGAGCAGTACTTC
>TRBV13|many|.|TRBJ2-7
CASSVPGRHPEQYF
TGTGCCAGCAGCGTTCCGGGACGCCATCCCGAGCAGTACTTC
>TRBV29-1|.|TRBD1|TRBJ2-5
CSARLLRGDRGDETQYF
TGCAGCGCTCGGCTACTGAGGGGGGACAGGGGTGATGAGACCCAGTACTTC
>TRBV5-5|many|.|TRBJ2-3
CASSFLPGTTDTQYF
TGTGCCAGCAGCTTCCTCCCCGGGACCACAGATACGCAGTATTTT
>TRBV5-1|.|.|TRBJ1-1
CASSLSGIEAFF
TGCGCCAGCAGCTTGTCCGGAATTGAAGCTTTCTTT
>TRBV7-2|many|.|TRBJ2-5
CASSSLGHQETQYF
TGTGCCAGCAGCTCGCTGGGACATCAAGAGACCCAGTACTTC
>TRBV2|many|TRBD1|TRBJ2-5
CASKGQGVWMSQETQYF
TGTGCCAGCAAGGGACAGGGGGTTTGGATGAGCCAAGAGACCCAGTACTTC
>TRBV7-8|many|.|TRBJ2-7
CASSLTGTHYEQYF
TGTGCCAGCAGCTTAACAGGCACTCATTACGAGCAGTACTTC
>TRBV7-9|.|.|TRBJ2-2
CASSSQGTGELFF
TGTGCCAGCAGCTCACAGGGTACCGGGGAGCTGTTTTTT
>TRBV3-1|many|.|TRBJ2-5
CASSPTLGSGETQYF
TGTGCCAGCAGCCCTACCCTTGGTAGTGGGGAGACCCAGTACTTC
>TRBV4-1|.|.|TRBJ2-7
CASSQGQFVYEQYF
TGCGCCAGCAGCCAAGGCCAATTCGTCTACGAGCAGTACTTC
>TRBV27|many|.|TRBJ1-1
CASSMTSRNTEAFF
TGTGCCAGCAGTATGACTTCACGGAACACTGAAGCTTTCTTT
>TRBV6-1|many|TRBD1|TRBJ1-2
CASRPGTGAYGYTF
TGTGCCAGCAGACCCGGGACAGGGGCGTATGGCTACACCTTC
>TRBV11-2|many|TRBD1|TRBJ2-5
CASSLAGTDQETQYF
TGTGCCAGCAGCTTAGCCGGGACAGACCAAGAGACCCAGTACTTC
>TRBV4-2|.|.|TRBJ2-2
CASSQALNTGELFF
TGTGCCAGCAGCCAAGCGTTGAACACCGGGGAGCTGTTTTTT
>TRBV11-2|many|.|TRBJ2-2
CASSWAGITGELFF
TGTGCCAGCAGCTGGGCGGGTATCACCGGGGAGCTGTTTTTT
>TRBV19|few|TRBD2|TRBJ2-5
CASSIGALAGGETQYF
TGTGCCAGTAGTATAGGGGCCTTAGCGGGAGGGGAGACCCAGTACTTC
>TRBV30|many|TRBD1|TRBJ2-7
CAWSYRDRGTEQYF
TGTGCCTGGAGCTACCGGGACAGGGGGACCGAGCAGTACTTC
>TRBV4-2|.|.|TRBJ1-5
CASSQDSSSNQPQHF
TGTGCCAGCAGCCAAGACTCAAGTAGCAATCAGCCCCAGCATTTT
>TRBV12-3/TRBV12-4|many|.|TRBJ1-3
CASIWTADSGNTIYF
TGTGCCAGCATTTGGACAGCCGACTCTGGAAACACCATATATTTT
>TRBV5-1|many|TRBD1|TRBJ2-3
CASSILRDSFTDTQYF
TGCGCCAGCAGCATCCTCCGGGACAGCTTCACAGATACGCAGTATTTT
>TRBV11-2|.|TRBD2|TRBJ2-3
CASGLGAGGSIDTQYF
TGTGCCAGCGGCTTAGGTGCGGGGGGGTCCATAGATACGCAGTATTTT
>TRBV7-6|.|.|TRBJ2-6
CASSLRVSGANVLTF
TGTGCCAGCAGCTTACGGGTTTCTGGGGCCAACGTCCTGACTTTC
>TRBV19|.|TRBD2|TRBJ2-7
CASSMTSGAYEQYF
TGTGCCAGTAGTATGACTAGCGGCGCCTACGAGCAGTACTTC
>TRBV18|.|TRBD1|TRBJ1-5
CASSPQGALRGNQPQHF
TGTGCCAGCTCACCGCAGGGGGCTCTCCGTGGCAATCAGCCCCAGCATTTT
>TRBV7-9|many|.|TRBJ1-1
CASSLMQVTSNTEAFF
TGTGCCAGCAGCTTAATGCAGGTGACATCCAACACTGAAGCTTTCTTT
>TRBV10-2|few|.|TRBJ2-3
CAAWTVLSTDTQYF
TGCGCCGCATGGACAGTCCTTAGCACAGATACGCAGTATTTT
>TRBV10-3|many|TRBD2|TRBJ2-7
CAIASGDYSYEQYF
TGTGCCATCGCAAGCGGGGATTACTCCTACGAGCAGTACTTC
>TRBV20-1|many|TRBD2|TRBJ2-2
CSAVGLADTGELFF
TGCAGTGCTGTCGGACTAGCAGACACCGGGGAGCTGTTTTTT
>TRBV29-1|few|.|TRBJ1-2
CSVGSVLSYGYTF
TGCAGCGTTGGTTCAGTGCTCAGCTATGGCTACACCTTC
>TRBV6-1|.|.|TRBJ2-2
CASSEAPGELFF
TGTGCCAGCAGTGAGGCTCCCGGGGAGCTGTTTTTT
>TRBV20-1|many|TRBD2|TRBJ2-1
CSASGGTSGRFYNEQFF
TGCAGTGCTAGTGGGGGGACTAGCGGGAGGTTCTACAATGAGCAGTTCTTC
>TRBV30|few|.|TRBJ2-7
CAWSRGGGLRYEQYF
TGTGCCTGGAGTAGGGGGGGGGGGCTGAGGTACGAGCAGTACTTC